This TCR beta chain was captured in a study of PD-L1 blockade in urothelial cancer. Repertoires were generated with immunoSEQ multiplex PCR, while TCRdb's copy carries only in-frame clones and drops some. The data contain about 36,000 clones, 84% of them singletons. The germline V gene encodes CDR1 MDHEN and CDR2 SYDVKM. J lost 7 bases, V lost 4 bases, and 6 bases had no gene match. The CDR3 loop spans 14 amino acids. Regarding time point: peripheral blood 6 weeks after treatment start. The starting material was PBMCs, obtained around atezolizumab (anti-PD-L1) treatment. J is TRBJ1-5 and V is TRBV28; 8 nucleotides align to TRBD1. This sequence originates from a man in his forties with urothelial cancer. This CDR3 reads CASSSDRGEQPQHF. CDR3 coding DNA: TGTGCCAGCAGTTCCGACAGGGGAGAGCAGCCCCAGCATTTT.